A selection of T cell receptor beta chains follows, all from one sample in a study of CD8+CD57+ T cells in acquired aplastic anemia. From the reads, TCRdb called clonotypes with MiXCR, one entry per CDR3 protein. The data contain about 400,000 distinct CDR3 sequences, around 68% of them singletons. Sequences were obtained from sorted CD4+, CD8+, or CD8+CD57+ T cells (not recorded which) from PBMCs. The receptors come from a human donor in good health, serving as a control. The CDR3 runs from the conserved cysteine through the conserved F or W. D genes are given only for firm matches. Size is omitted from some rows. Given values are once, few, many or a class for expanded clones.

abundance	d_gene	len	j_gene	v_gene	CDR3nt	CDR3aa
few	.	12	TRBJ2-7	TRBV2	TGTGCCAGCCGGACCTCGACCTACGAGCAGTACTTC	CASRTSTYEQYF
.	.	14	TRBJ1-2	TRBV7-8	TGTGCCAGCAGCTATAAAAACAACAACCATTTGTACACATTC	CASSYKNNNHLYTF
many	.	13	TRBJ1-1	TRBV15	TGTGCCACCAGCAGAGATATCGAAACTGAAGCTTTCTTT	CATSRDIETEAFF
once	TRBD1	14	TRBJ1-2	TRBV5-5	TGCGCCAGCAGCCAACAGACAGGGGAGGTTGGCTACACCTTC	CASSQQTGEVGYTF
.	.	14	TRBJ2-5	TRBV7-2	TGTGCCAGCAGTAGGACGGATTACCATGAGACCCAGTACTTC	CASSRTDYHETQYF
.	.	12	TRBJ1-2	TRBV9	TGCGCCAGCAGTTGGGAACAGGATGGCTACCCCTTC	CASSWEQDGYPF
.	TRBD1	13	TRBJ1-5	TRBV4-3	TGCGCCAGCAGCCCAAACAGGGGTCAGCCCCAGCATTTT	CASSPNRGQPQHF
.	TRBD2	16	TRBJ2-7	TRBV9	TGTGCCAGCATTGGGGAGGGAAAGGGTGCCAACGTCCAGCAGTACTTC	CASIGEGKGANVQQYF
.	.	11	TRBJ1-4	TRBV20-1	TGCAGTGCTAATCGGGTTGAGACACTGTTTTTT	CSANRVETLFF
.	TRBD1	16	TRBJ2-5	TRBV13	TGTGCCAGCAGCTTACGGACAGGGGGCGGCCAAGAGACCCAGTACTTC	CASSLRTGGGQETQYF
.	.	13	TRBJ2-7	TRBV18	TGTGCCAGCTCACCATCGACCTCCTACGAGCAGTACTTC	CASSPSTSYEQYF
.	TRBD1	16	TRBJ1-2	TRBV5-4	TGTGCCAGCAGTATCGGGGGGCTAGAGACAGGGGGTCTCTACACCTTC	CASSIGGLETGGLYTF
many	.	13	TRBJ2-5	TRBV19	TGTGCCAGTAGAGGTGGCGGGTATGAGACCCAGTACTTC	CASRGGGYETQYF
many	.	16	TRBJ1-4	TRBV2	TGTGCCAGCAGCGAGAGTCTGACAGGACCCAATGAAAAACTGTTTTTT	CASSESLTGPNEKLFF
.	TRBD1	17	TRBJ1-2	TRBV2	TGTGCCAGCAGTGAAGGAGGGTTGACAGGGGGCAACTATGGCTACACCTTC	CASSEGGLTGGNYGYTF
.	TRBD2	13	TRBJ2-1	TRBV7-8	TGTGCCAGTATGCCCGGGGGGGACACAGAGCAGTTCTTC	CASMPGGDTEQFF
many	TRBD1	16	TRBJ2-2	TRBV12-3/TRBV12-4	TGTGCCATCAACCCCGAGACAGGGGAAATGACCGGGGAGCTGTTTTTT	CAINPETGEMTGELFF
.	.	16	TRBJ2-7	TRBV5-1	TGTGCCAGCAGGTACCCCCATGGCGCCCTCATCCGAGAGCAGTACTTC	CASRYPHGALIREQYF
many	.	12	TRBJ2-3	TRBV2	TGTGCCAGCAAGCAAATCACAGATACGCAGTATTTT	CASKQITDTQYF
.	.	15	TRBJ1-6	TRBV5-1	TGCGCCAGCAGCGTAACGGGGGTGAACACTTCACCCCTCCACTTT	CASSVTGVNTSPLHF
.	.	14	TRBJ1-1	TRBV11-2	TGTGCCAGCAGCCATAAATCCCAGATTTCTGAAGCTTTCTTT	CASSHKSQISEAFF
.	.	15	TRBJ1-1	TRBV10-3	TGTGCCATCAGTGAGTCTGGGAACATGAACACTGAAGCTTTCTTT	CAISESGNMNTEAFF
many	TRBD1	15	TRBJ1-1	TRBV9	TGTGCCAGCAGCGTAACGACAGGGGGCATCACTGAAGCTTTCTTT	CASSVTTGGITEAFF
.	.	12	TRBJ1-2	TRBV7-9	TGTGCCAGCAGCTTATCCTTCTATGGCTACACCTTC	CASSLSFYGYTF
.	.	15	TRBJ2-5	TRBV7-2	TGTGCCAGCAGCGTACAAGAGGCTAGGGGCGATACAGCGTACTTC	CASSVQEARGDTAYF
.	.	13	TRBJ2-7	TRBV7-2	TGTGCCAGCAGCCCTTGGGTCCGGGACGAGCAGTACTTC	CASSPWVRDEQYF
.	.	13	TRBJ2-7	TRBV15	TGTGCCACTAGCAGGGCAAGGGGCTACGAGCAGTACTTC	CATSRARGYEQYF
many	.	11	TRBJ1-2	TRBV29-1	TGCAGCGTTGCAGAGACCTATGGCTACACCTTC	CSVAETYGYTF
many	.	13	TRBJ1-1	TRBV5-6	TGTGCCAGCAGCTCGGTACCCGGGGGTGAAGCTTTCTTT	CASSSVPGGEAFF